The 28 T cell receptor beta chains below come from one sample, sequenced in a study of blood T cell repertoires in COVID-19. Data came from immunoSEQ multiplex PCR; TCRdb stores just in-frame clones and leaves some out. The sample includes about 300,000 clones, 75% to 90% of them seen just once. The sample consisted of PBMCs or T cells enriched from blood (not recorded which). The receptors originated from a woman in her forties or fifties who had recovered from COVID-19.

The rearrangement joins TRBV5-1 to TRBJ2-7, with 8 bases aligning to TRBD1. The germline V gene has CDR1 SGHRS and CDR2 YFSETQ. The J segment lost 3 bases and the V segment lost 2 bases, leaving 4 bases of the junction unmatched. The CDR3 runs to 14 residues. The chain's CDR3 is CASSFGQGNYEQYF. As DNA, the CDR3 is TGCGCCAGCAGCTTTGGACAGGGAAACTACGAGCAGTACTTC.

The chain recombines TRBV19 with TRBJ1-2; D not certain. The germline V gene encodes CDR1 LNHDA and CDR2 SQIVND (reference sequence). The CDR3 spans 17 residues. Trimming left V 9 bases short and J 3 bases short, with 26 bases between. DNA of the CDR3: TGTGCCAGCACAACCGAAATTACATCCCCTGGAGACTATGGCTACACCTTC. This gives the protein CASTTEITSPGDYGYTF. The full variable domain, rest sourced from reference TRBV19 and TRBJ1-2, is DGGITQSPKYLFRKEGQNVTLSCEQNLNHDAMYWYRQDPGQGLRLIYYSQIVNDFQKGDIAEGYSVSREKKESFPLTVTSAQKNPTAFYLCASTTEITSPGDYGYTFGSGTRLTVV.

The V gene is TRBV29-1, the J gene TRBJ2-7; maybe TRBD1 (6 bases). CDR3 size: 14 residues. Trimming stripped 2 bases from V and 3 bases from J, with 14 bases between. CDR1 and CDR2 (germline): SQVTM, ANQGSEA. The CDR3 DNA follows: TGCAGCGTTGAACTCACAGGGAGAGGCTACGAGCAGTACTTC. Encoded protein: CSVELTGRGYEQYF.

This sequence joins TRBV29-1 and TRBJ1-1, with D possibly TRBD1 on 6 matching bases. CDR3 length: 15 amino acids. The ends were cut back, 6 bases at V and 7 bases at J, with 24 bases in the middle. The germline gives CDR1 SQVTM, CDR2 ANQGSEA. The CDR3 sequence is CSVDVAGGAEGEAFF. As DNA, the CDR3 is TGCAGCGTAGACGTTGCCGGGGGGGCTGAGGGTGAAGCTTTCTTT.

The chain uses TRBV5-1 and TRBJ2-7, with 11 bases fitting TRBD2. The CDR3 spans 15 residues. Germline trimming cut 4 bases from V and 7 bases from J; bases unmatched to any gene: 10. Germline CDR1 reads SGHRS; CDR2 reads YFSETQ. CDR3 nucleotides: TGCGCCAGCAGCCTGGGGACTAGCGGTCCCCTGGAGCAGTACTTC. Amino acid sequence: CASSLGTSGPLEQYF.

The chain is built from TRBV11-2 and TRBJ2-4; TRBD2 agrees at 14 bases. The CDR3 totals 17 residues. CDR1 and CDR2 from the germline V gene are SGHAT and FQNNGV. The V gene end was trimmed by 10 bases and the J gene end by 1 base; junction bases not matched to a gene: 9. In nucleotides, the CDR3 is TGTGCCACCGCGGGACTAGCGGGAGTTGTTGCCAAAAACATTCAGTACTTC. It encodes CATAGLAGVVAKNIQYF. Combining the CDR3 with reference TRBV11-2 and TRBJ2-4 gives the whole variable domain EAGVAQSPRYKIIEKRQSVAFWCNPISGHATLYWYQQILGQGPKLLIQFQNNGVVDDSQLPKDRFSAERLKGVDSTLKIQPAKLEDSAVYLCATAGLAGVVAKNIQYFGAGTRLSVL.

This chain links TRBV4-3 with TRBJ1-2, with D perhaps matching TRBD1 (6 bases). This CDR3 has 15 amino acids. V was clipped by 0 bases and J by 5 bases, with 13 bases between them. Germline V gene sequence: CDR1 LGHNA, CDR2 YSLEER. The DNA of the CDR3 is TGCGCCAGCAGCCAAGATTTTGGACAGCCATATGGCTACACCTTC. Its translation: CASSQDFGQPYGYTF.

This clone has more than one count but fewer than ten. V is TRBV28 and J is TRBJ1-2, with a weak D call TRBD1 (6 bases). V dropped 8 bases and J dropped 4 bases, with 17 bases sitting between them. CDR3 length: 14 residues. From germline, CDR1 is MDHEN and CDR2 SYDVKM. The DNA for the CDR3 is TGTGCCAGCGTTCAACCAGGGGCTCTCTATGGCTACACCTTC. Translated: CASVQPGALYGYTF.

V is TRBV11-2 and J is TRBJ1-4, with 8 positions matching TRBD1. Trimming removed 4 bases from V and 4 bases from J; junction bases left unmatched: 5. CDR1 and CDR2 (germline): SGHAT, FQNNGV. CDR3 length: 15 residues. CDR3 sequence reads: CASSSWTGYNEKLFF. The CDR3 region has the DNA TGTGCCAGCAGCTCGTGGACAGGGTATAATGAAAAACTGTTTTTT. The full variable domain, with the rest looked up from reference TRBV11-2 and TRBJ1-4, is EAGVAQSPRYKIIEKRQSVAFWCNPISGHATLYWYQQILGQGPKLLIQFQNNGVVDDSQLPKDRFSAERLKGVDSTLKIQPAKLEDSAVYLCASSSWTGYNEKLFFGSGTQLSVL.

The chain has TRBV7-9 and TRBJ2-1; TRBD1 aligns across 9 bases. The V gene end was trimmed by 4 bases and the J gene end by 4 bases; junction bases not matched to a gene: 2. CDR1 and CDR2 (germline): SEHNR, FQNEAQ (reference sequence). This CDR3 spans 14 amino acids. The CDR3 here is CASSSGTGYNEQFF. The CDR3 DNA reads as TGTGCCAGCAGCTCCGGGACAGGGTACAATGAGCAGTTCTTC.

This clone has a handful of counts. The chain employs TRBV7-2 and TRBJ1-1; D may be TRBD1 (6 bases). CDR1 and CDR2 from the germline V gene are SGHTA and FQGNSA. V lost 5 bases to trimming and J lost 11 bases, with 18 bases between them. The CDR3 extends over 13 amino acids. Here the CDR3 DNA reads TGTGCCAGCAGCGTAGAATTAGGGGGAAGCGCTTTCTTT. Its translation: CASSVELGGSAFF.

This sequence joins TRBV11-2 and TRBJ2-7, with D possibly matching TRBD1 (6 bases). CDR1 SGHAT and CDR2 FQNNGV come from the germline V gene. Trimming pared 1 base from V and 3 bases from J, leaving 7 bases between. CDR3 length equals 13 residues. The CDR3 loop is CASSLGTDYEQYF. Written as DNA, the CDR3 is TGTGCCAGCAGCTTAGGGACAGACTACGAGCAGTACTTC.

The chain uses TRBV7-2 and TRBJ1-4, with a weak D call TRBD1 (5 bases). CDR1 is SGHTA and CDR2 is FQGNSA in the germline V gene. V was shortened by 1 base and J by 1 base, with 13 bases between the two germline ends. CDR3 length: 17 amino acids. In DNA form, the CDR3 reads TGTGCCAGCAGCTTAGTATCGAGACAGCAAACTAATGAAAAACTGTTTTTT. Translating it yields CASSLVSRQQTNEKLFF.

This clone was recorded once. This chain joins TRBV30 and TRBJ2-2, with 7 bases matching TRBD1. The junction had 8 bases not matched to a gene; V was cut back by 0 bases and J by 4 bases. The CDR3 has 16 residues. Looked up from germline, CDR1 is GTSNPN and CDR2 is SVGIG (reference sequence). The CDR3 nucleotides read TGTGCCTGGAGTGTACGAGGGGGCGCCTTCACCGGGGAGCTGTTTTTT. Its translation: CAWSVRGGAFTGELFF.

J is TRBJ1-2 and V is TRBV30; D remains unclear. V was shortened by 2 bases and J by 4 bases, with 8 bases between the two germline ends. Germline lookup yields CDR1 GTSNPN and CDR2 SVGIG (reference sequence). The CDR3 length is 12 residues. The CDR3 DNA is TGTGCCTGGAGTCTCCAGATCTATGGCTACACCTTC. Its protein product is CAWSLQIYGYTF.

The chain is built from TRBV20-1 and TRBJ1-5; D remains ambiguous. This CDR3 contains 13 residues. V was cut by 3 bases and J by 6 bases, with 12 bases left in between. CDR1 DFQATT and CDR2 SNEGSKA come from the germline V gene (reference sequence). For the CDR3, the DNA is TGCAGTGCTAGTGGGAGGGAACGTCAGCCCCAGCATTTT. Protein product: CSASGRERQPQHF.

The genes are TRBV3-1 (or the pseudogene TRBV3-2) and TRBJ2-3; 8 bases match TRBD2. The V segment lost 1 base and the J segment 1 base; nucleotides outside the gene matches: 7. The CDR3 is made up of 17 amino acids. Germline CDR1 LGHDT, CDR2 YNNKEL (reference sequence). CDR3 residues: CASSQGLSGSRTDTQYF. As DNA, the CDR3 is TGTGCCAGCAGCCAAGGATTGAGCGGGAGTCGCACAGATACGCAGTATTTT.

This clone was seen only once. The genes are TRBV14 and TRBJ1-6, with D perhaps TRBD1 (5 bases). The CDR3 totals 14 residues. The germline V and J ends were trimmed by 3 bases and 8 bases, with 11 bases remaining between them. Looked up from germline, CDR1 is SGHDN and CDR2 is FVKESK. CDR3 bases: TGTGCCAGCAGCCACGTAGGGGTCGATTCACCCCTCCACTTT. It codes for CASSHVGVDSPLHF.

This clone was seen a single time. The chain recombines TRBV5-1 with TRBJ1-2; D ambiguous. V lost 4 bases, J lost 9 bases, and 19 bases lay in between. There are 14 residues in the CDR3. Per the germline V gene, CDR1 is SGHRS and CDR2 is YFSETQ. As DNA, the CDR3 is TGCGCCAGCAGCATGGATCCCCCCCGTCTTCGCTACACCTTC. This translates into CASSMDPPRLRYTF.

The CDR3 DNA follows: TGTGCCAGCAGTTATTGGGGGGGCACAGATACGCAGTATTTT. It specifies CASSYWGGTDTQYF. The V gene is TRBV25-1, the J gene TRBJ2-3, with D perhaps matching TRBD2 (6 bases). Germline V CDR1 and CDR2: MGHDK, SYGVNS. V shed 5 bases and J shed 1 base, with 10 bases lying between them. This CDR3 has 14 residues.

V gene TRBV7-6 combines with J gene TRBJ2-2, with D unresolved. V lost 3 bases to trimming and J lost 1 base, with 6 bases between them. This CDR3 contains 14 residues. Germline-derived CDR1 and CDR2 are SGHVS and FNYEAQ. CDR3 DNA: TGTGCCAGCAGCTTTAACAGGAACACCGGGGAGCTGTTTTTT. Its translation: CASSFNRNTGELFF.

The chain couples TRBV7-9 to TRBJ2-7; 8 bases are a match to TRBD1. The trim removed 1 base at V and 2 bases at J, leaving 10 bases unmatched. This CDR3 has 17 amino acids. Per the germline V gene, CDR1 is SEHNR and CDR2 is FQNEAQ (reference sequence). CDR3 DNA: TGTGCCAGCAGCTTAGTGCGATGGGACAGGTGGACCTACGAGCAGTACTTC. Protein product: CASSLVRWDRWTYEQYF.

CDR3 sequence: CASSSSPLGYTF. CDR3 nucleotides: TGTGCCAGCAGTTCCTCCCCCTTAGGCTACACCTTC. The chain couples TRBV11-2 to TRBJ1-2, with D uncertain. This CDR3 has 12 residues. Germline CDR1 and CDR2: SGHAT and FQNNGV. The V and J ends lost 6 bases and 8 bases respectively, with 13 bases between them.

Details on this clone: This specimen includes other DNA sequences encoding the same CDR3. The V gene is TRBV5-1, the J gene TRBJ2-3; TRBD1 matches 8 bases. V trimming: 0 bases; J trimming: 3 bases; junction bases outside the gene matches: 3. This CDR3 comprises 15 residues. Germline lookup yields CDR1 SGHRS and CDR2 YFSETQ. CDR3 amino acids: CASSLEDRATDTQYF. Here the CDR3 DNA reads TGCGCCAGCAGCTTGGAGGACAGGGCGACAGATACGCAGTATTTT.

Points on this clone: The sample carries other DNA sequences with the same CDR3. CDR3: CASSLSRGNTEAFF. The CDR3 nucleotides are TGTGCCAGCAGTTTATCCCGCGGGAACACTGAAGCTTTCTTT. The rearrangement joins TRBV27 to TRBJ1-1; D call uncertain. Germline-derived CDR1 and CDR2 are MNHEY and SMNVEV (reference sequence). This CDR3 is built from 14 residues. With 0 bases removed from V and 1 base from J, the gap between germline ends came to 6 bases.

The rearrangement links TRBV6-1 to TRBJ2-1; D is undetermined. Germline CDR1 is MNHNS and CDR2 is SASEGT. Trimming took off 3 bases at V and 7 bases at J, with 7 bases between the two ends. The CDR3 runs to 12 residues. The chain's CDR3 is CASSDFKNEQFF. The CDR3 nucleotides read TGTGCCAGCAGTGATTTCAAAAATGAGCAGTTCTTC.

This clone appeared a few times. The rearrangement uses TRBV30 and TRBJ2-2; D is unclear. CDR1 is GTSNPN, CDR2 SVGIG, per germline (reference sequence). The CDR3 length is 12 residues. V dropped 4 bases and J dropped 3 bases, with 6 bases sitting between them. Here the CDR3 reads CAWKRDTGELFF. The CDR3, as DNA: TGTGCCTGGAAACGGGACACCGGGGAGCTGTTTTTT.

The rearrangement links TRBV6-1 to TRBJ1-1; 11 bases line up with TRBD1. This CDR3 comprises 16 residues. The V gene end was trimmed by 1 base and the J gene end by 5 bases; junction bases not matched to a gene: 6. Germline CDR1 reads MNHNS; CDR2 reads SASEGT. CDR3 DNA: TGTGCCAGCAGTGAAGGTGGACAGGGGGCGCGGACTGAAGCTTTCTTT. Residues: CASSEGGQGARTEAFF.